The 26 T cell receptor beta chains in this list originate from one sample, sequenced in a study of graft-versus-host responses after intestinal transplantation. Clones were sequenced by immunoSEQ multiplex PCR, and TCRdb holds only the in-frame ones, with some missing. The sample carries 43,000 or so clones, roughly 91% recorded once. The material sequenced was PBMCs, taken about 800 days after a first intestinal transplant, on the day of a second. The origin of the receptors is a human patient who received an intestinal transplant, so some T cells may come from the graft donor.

The CDR3 nucleotides read TGTGCCAGCAGCCAAGTGGGGGTTGGGACCCAGTACTTC. This sequence encodes CASSQVGVGTQYF. The V gene is TRBV14, the J gene TRBJ2-5; D may match TRBD1 or TRBD2 (5 bases each). The CDR3 runs to 13 residues. Trimming cost V 1 base and J 7 bases, with 10 bases left between them. CDR1 SGHDN and CDR2 FVKESK come from the germline V gene.

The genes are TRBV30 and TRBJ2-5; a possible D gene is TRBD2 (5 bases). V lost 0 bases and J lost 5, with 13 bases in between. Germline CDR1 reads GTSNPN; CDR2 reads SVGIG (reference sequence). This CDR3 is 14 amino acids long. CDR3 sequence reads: CAWSVLGVWETQYF. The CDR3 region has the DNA TGTGCCTGGAGTGTACTCGGGGTTTGGGAGACCCAGTACTTC. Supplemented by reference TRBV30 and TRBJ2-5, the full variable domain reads SQTIHQWPATLVQPVGSPLSLECTVEGTSNPNLYWYRQAAGRGLQLLFYSVGIGQISSEVPQNLSASRPQDRQFILSSKKLLLSDSGFYLCAWSVLGVWETQYFGPGTRLLVL.

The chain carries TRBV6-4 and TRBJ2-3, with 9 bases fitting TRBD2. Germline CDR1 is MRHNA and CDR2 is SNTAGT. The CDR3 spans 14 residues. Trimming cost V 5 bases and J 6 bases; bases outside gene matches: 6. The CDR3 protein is CASSKAGGTDTQYF. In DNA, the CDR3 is TGTGCCAGCAGTAAAGCGGGAGGTACCGATACGCAGTATTTT.

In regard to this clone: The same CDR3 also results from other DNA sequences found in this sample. CDR3 region: CASSQDPGETQYF. CDR3 sequence (DNA): TGCGCCAGCAGCCAGGATCCGGGGGAGACCCAGTACTTC. The rearrangement uses TRBV4-1 and TRBJ2-5; a possible D gene is TRBD2 (5 bases). This CDR3 is 13 amino acids long. The V gene's germline CDR1 is MGHRA and CDR2 YSYEKL. Trimming left V 3 bases short and J 5 bases short, with 10 bases between.

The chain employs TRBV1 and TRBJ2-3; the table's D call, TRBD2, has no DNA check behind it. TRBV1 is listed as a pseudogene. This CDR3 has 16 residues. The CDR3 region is CTSSQPRAGGTNTQYF. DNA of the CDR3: TGCACCAGCAGCCAACCTAGAGCGGGGGGGACGAATACGCAGTATTTT.

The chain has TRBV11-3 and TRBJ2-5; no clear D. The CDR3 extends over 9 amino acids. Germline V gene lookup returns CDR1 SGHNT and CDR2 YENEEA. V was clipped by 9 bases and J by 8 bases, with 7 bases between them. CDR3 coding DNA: TGTGCCAGACCCCTCACCCAGTACTTC. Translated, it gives CARPLTQYF.

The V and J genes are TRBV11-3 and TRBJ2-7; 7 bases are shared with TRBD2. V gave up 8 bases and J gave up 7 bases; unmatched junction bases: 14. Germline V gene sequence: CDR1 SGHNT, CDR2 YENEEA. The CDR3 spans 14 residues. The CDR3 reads CASSIGTTAGEQYF. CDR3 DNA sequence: TGTGCCAGCTCAATAGGGACTACCGCAGGGGAGCAGTACTTC.

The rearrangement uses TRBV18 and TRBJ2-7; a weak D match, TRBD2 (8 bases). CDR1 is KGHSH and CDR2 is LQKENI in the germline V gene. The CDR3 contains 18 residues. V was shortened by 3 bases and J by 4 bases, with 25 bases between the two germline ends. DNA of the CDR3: TGTGCCAGCTCACCCGACAGGGTAGTGATAGCGGGGTCATACGAGCAGTACTTC. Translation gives CASSPDRVVIAGSYEQYF.

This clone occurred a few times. This chain's CDR3 is CASSNWGGRIGELFF. CDR3 bases: TGTGCCAGCAGCAACTGGGGGGGAAGGATCGGGGAGCTGTTTTTT. The genes are TRBV6-5 and TRBJ2-2; the match to TRBD2 covers 7 bases. Germline V gene lookup returns CDR1 MNHEY and CDR2 SVGAGI. After removal of 6 bases from V and 7 bases from J, the junction contained 11 bases not matched to a gene. The CDR3 has 15 amino acids.

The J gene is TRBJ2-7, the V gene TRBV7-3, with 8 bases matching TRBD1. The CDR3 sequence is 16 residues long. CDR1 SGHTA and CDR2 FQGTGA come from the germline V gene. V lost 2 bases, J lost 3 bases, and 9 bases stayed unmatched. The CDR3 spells CASSLGQGRLDYEQYF. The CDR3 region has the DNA TGTGCCAGCAGCTTAGGACAGGGCCGACTGGACTACGAGCAGTACTTC.

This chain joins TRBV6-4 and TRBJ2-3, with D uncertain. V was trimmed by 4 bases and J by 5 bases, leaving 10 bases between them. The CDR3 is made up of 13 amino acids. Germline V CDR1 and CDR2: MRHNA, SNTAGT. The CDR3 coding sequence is TGTGCCAGCAGTGGTCAGCTAGGAGATACGCAGTATTTT. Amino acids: CASSGQLGDTQYF.

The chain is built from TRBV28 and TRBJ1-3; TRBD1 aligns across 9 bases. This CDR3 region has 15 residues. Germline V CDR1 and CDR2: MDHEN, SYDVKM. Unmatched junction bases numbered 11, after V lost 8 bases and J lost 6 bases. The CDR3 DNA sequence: TGTGCCAGCTTCTCCCATGACAGGGGGATAAACACCATATATTTT. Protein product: CASFSHDRGINTIYF. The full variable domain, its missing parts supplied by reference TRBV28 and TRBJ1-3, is DVKVTQSSRYLVKRTGEKVFLECVQDMDHENMFWYRQDPGLGLRLIYFSYDVKMKEKGDIPEGYSVSREKKERFSLILESASTNQTSMYLCASFSHDRGINTIYFGEGSWLTVV.

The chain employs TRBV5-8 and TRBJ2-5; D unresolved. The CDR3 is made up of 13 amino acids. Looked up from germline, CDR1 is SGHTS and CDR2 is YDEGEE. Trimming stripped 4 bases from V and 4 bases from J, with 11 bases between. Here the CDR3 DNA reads TGTGCCAGCAGCCAATTTAATATAGAGACCCAGTACTTC. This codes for CASSQFNIETQYF.

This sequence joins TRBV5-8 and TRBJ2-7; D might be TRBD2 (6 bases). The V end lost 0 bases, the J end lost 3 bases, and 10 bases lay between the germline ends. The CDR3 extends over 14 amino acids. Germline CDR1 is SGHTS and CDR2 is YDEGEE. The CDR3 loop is CASSLEAGIYEQYF. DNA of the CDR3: TGTGCCAGCAGCTTGGAGGCGGGGATCTACGAGCAGTACTTC.

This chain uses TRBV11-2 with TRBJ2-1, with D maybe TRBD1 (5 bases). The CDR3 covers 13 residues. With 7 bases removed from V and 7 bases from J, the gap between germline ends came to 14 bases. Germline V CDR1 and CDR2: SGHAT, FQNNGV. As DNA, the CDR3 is TGTGCCAGCAACAGGTACGTCAGAAATGAGCAGTTCTTC. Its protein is CASNRYVRNEQFF.

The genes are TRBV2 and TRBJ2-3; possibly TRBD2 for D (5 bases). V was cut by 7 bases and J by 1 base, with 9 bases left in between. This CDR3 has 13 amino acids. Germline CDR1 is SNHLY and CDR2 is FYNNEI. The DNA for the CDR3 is TGTGCCAGCACCCCGAGGGGCACAGATACGCAGTATTTT. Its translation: CASTPRGTDTQYF.

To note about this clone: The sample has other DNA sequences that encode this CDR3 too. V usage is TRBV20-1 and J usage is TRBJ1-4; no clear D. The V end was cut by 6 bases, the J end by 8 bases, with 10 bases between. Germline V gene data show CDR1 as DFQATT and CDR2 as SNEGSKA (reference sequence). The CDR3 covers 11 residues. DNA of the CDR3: TGCAGTGCCCGAGGCGGGGAAAAACTGTTTTTT. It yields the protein CSARGGEKLFF.

CDR3 region: CASSFLGQVSYEQYF. As DNA, the CDR3 is TGTGCCAGCAGCTTTCTGGGACAGGTCTCCTACGAGCAGTACTTC. This chain connects TRBV5-8 to TRBJ2-7, with TRBD1 matching 8 bases. The V gene's germline CDR1 is SGHTS and CDR2 YDEGEE. V shed 2 bases, J shed 0 bases, and the junction held 4 bases outside the gene matches. The CDR3 contains 15 residues. Combining the CDR3 with reference TRBV5-8 and TRBJ2-7 gives the whole variable domain EAGVTQSPTHLIKTRGQQATLRCSPISGHTSVYWYQQALGLGLQFLLWYDEGEERNRGNFPPRFSGRQFPNYSSELNVNALELEDSALYLCASSFLGQVSYEQYFGPGTRLTVT.

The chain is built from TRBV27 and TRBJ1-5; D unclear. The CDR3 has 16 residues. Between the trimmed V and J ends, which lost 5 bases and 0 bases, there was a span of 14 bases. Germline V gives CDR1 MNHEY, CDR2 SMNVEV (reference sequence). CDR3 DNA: TGTGCCAGCAGTCTCCGGAGGGCTTATAGCAATCAGCCCCAGCATTTT. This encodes CASSLRRAYSNQPQHF.

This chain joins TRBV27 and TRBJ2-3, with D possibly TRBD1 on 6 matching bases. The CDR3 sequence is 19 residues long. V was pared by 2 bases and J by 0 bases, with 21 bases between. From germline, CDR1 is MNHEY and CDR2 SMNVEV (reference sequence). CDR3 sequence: CASSLGGYWRSPSTDTQYF. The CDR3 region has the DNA TGTGCCAGCAGTTTAGGGGGCTACTGGCGGAGCCCTAGCACAGATACGCAGTATTTT.

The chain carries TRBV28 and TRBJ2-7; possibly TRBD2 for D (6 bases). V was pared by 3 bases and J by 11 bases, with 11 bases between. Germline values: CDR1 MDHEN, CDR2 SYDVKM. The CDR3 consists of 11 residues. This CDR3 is CASSLGRGEYF. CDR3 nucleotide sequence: TGTGCCAGCAGTTTGGGTCGCGGGGAGTACTTC. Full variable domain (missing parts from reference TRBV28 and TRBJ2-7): DVKVTQSSRYLVKRTGEKVFLECVQDMDHENMFWYRQDPGLGLRLIYFSYDVKMKEKGDIPEGYSVSREKKERFSLILESASTNQTSMYLCASSLGRGEYFGPGTRLTVT.

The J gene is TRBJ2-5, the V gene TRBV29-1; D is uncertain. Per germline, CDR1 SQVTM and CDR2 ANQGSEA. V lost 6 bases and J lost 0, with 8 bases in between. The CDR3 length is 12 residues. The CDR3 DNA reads TGCAGCGTCAAGCGAAACCAAGAGACCCAGTACTTC. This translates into CSVKRNQETQYF.

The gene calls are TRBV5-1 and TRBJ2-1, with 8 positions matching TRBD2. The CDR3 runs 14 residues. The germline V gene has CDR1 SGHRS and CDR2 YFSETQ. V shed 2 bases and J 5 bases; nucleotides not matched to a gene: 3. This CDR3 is CASSFGLANNEQFF. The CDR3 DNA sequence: TGCGCCAGCAGCTTTGGACTAGCAAACAATGAGCAGTTCTTC.

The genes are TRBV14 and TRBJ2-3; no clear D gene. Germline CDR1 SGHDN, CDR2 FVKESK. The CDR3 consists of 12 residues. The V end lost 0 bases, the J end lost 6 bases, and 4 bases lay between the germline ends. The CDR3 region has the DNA TGTGCCAGCAGCCAAGACACGGATACGCAGTATTTT. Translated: CASSQDTDTQYF.

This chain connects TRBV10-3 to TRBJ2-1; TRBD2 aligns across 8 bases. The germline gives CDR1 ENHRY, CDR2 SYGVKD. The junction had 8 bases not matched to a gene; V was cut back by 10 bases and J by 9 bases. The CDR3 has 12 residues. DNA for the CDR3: TGTGCCACCAACGCCGGGGGGGGTGAGCAGTTCTTC. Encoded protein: CATNAGGGEQFF.

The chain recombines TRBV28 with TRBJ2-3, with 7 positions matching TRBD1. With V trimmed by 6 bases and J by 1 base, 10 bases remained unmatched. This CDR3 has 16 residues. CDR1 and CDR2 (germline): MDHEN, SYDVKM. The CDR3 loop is CASSSDGDRRTDTQYF. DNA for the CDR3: TGTGCCAGCAGCTCCGACGGGGACAGACGCACAGATACGCAGTATTTT.